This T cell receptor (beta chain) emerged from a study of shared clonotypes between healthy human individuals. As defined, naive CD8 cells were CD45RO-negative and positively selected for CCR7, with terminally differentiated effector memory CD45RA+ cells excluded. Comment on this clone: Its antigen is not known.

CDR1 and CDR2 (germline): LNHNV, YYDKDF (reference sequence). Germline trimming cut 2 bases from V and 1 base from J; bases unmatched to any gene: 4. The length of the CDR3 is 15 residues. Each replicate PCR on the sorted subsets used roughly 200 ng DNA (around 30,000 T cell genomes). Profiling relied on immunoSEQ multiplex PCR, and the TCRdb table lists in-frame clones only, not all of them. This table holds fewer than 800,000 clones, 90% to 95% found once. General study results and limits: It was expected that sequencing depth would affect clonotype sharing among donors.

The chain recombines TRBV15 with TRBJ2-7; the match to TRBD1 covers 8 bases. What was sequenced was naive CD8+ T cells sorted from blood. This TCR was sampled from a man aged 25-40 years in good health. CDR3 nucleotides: TGTGCCACCAGCAGACCGGGACAGGCGTCCTACGAGCAGTACTTC. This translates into CATSRPGQASYEQYF.